Listed below are T cell receptor beta chains from one sample, sequenced in a study of blood T cell repertoires in COVID-19. Here immunoSEQ multiplex PCR was the method, and the copy in TCRdb shows in-frame clones only, minus some. The sample records roughly 110,000 clones, about two thirds being singletons. Sequencing was performed on peripheral blood. These receptors all stem from a human donor with acute or convalescent COVID-19. The donor label of this sample is uncertain. CDR3s include the opening cysteine and the closing phenylalanine or tryptophan. Each record gives: D gene, J gene, CDR3 length, clone size, V gene, CDR3 DNA, CDR3 protein. D genes are given only for firm matches. Size is omitted from some rows. Given values are once, few, many or a class for expanded clones.

d_call: -; j_call: TRBJ2-5; cdr3_length: 13; clone_size: few; v_call: TRBV7-6; cdr3_nt: TGTGCCAGCAGCTTAAGGAGGAAAGAGACCCAGTACTTC; cdr3_aa: CASSLRRKETQYF
d_call: -; j_call: TRBJ2-1; cdr3_length: 14; clone_size: -; v_call: TRBV24-1; cdr3_nt: TGTGCCACCAGCGACGGGGGGCCGTCAGATGAGCAGTTCTTC; cdr3_aa: CATSDGGPSDEQFF
d_call: TRBD2; j_call: TRBJ2-3; cdr3_length: 15; clone_size: -; v_call: TRBV9; cdr3_nt: TGTGCCAGCAGCACATCGGGGGGTAGCACAGATACGCAGTATTTT; cdr3_aa: CASSTSGGSTDTQYF
d_call: -; j_call: TRBJ1-1; cdr3_length: 14; clone_size: -; v_call: TRBV6-5; cdr3_nt: TGTGCCAGCTGCCCAACGGGGGGCAGGACTGAAGCTTTCTTT; cdr3_aa: CASCPTGGRTEAFF
d_call: TRBD1; j_call: TRBJ2-5; cdr3_length: 16; clone_size: medium-sized; v_call: TRBV4-1; cdr3_nt: TGCGCCAGCAGCCAAGGGAGGACAGGGGGATGGGAGACCCAGTACTTC; cdr3_aa: CASSQGRTGGWETQYF
d_call: -; j_call: TRBJ2-5; cdr3_length: 13; clone_size: -; v_call: TRBV9; cdr3_nt: TGTGCCAGCAGCGTGAAAGCCCGGGGGACCCAGTACTTC; cdr3_aa: CASSVKARGTQYF
d_call: TRBD1; j_call: TRBJ2-2; cdr3_length: 16; clone_size: -; v_call: TRBV7-9; cdr3_nt: TGTGCCAGCAGCTCCGGGGGGACAGGGCCGACCGGGGAGCTGTTTTTT; cdr3_aa: CASSSGGTGPTGELFF
d_call: TRBD1; j_call: TRBJ1-3; cdr3_length: 16; clone_size: -; v_call: TRBV5-1; cdr3_nt: TGCGCCAGCAGCGCCCGGACAGGAATTGCAGGAAACACCATATATTTT; cdr3_aa: CASSARTGIAGNTIYF
d_call: -; j_call: TRBJ1-1; cdr3_length: 13; clone_size: -; v_call: TRBV28; cdr3_nt: TGTGCCAGCAGTTTCGGAGGGGACACTGAAGCTTTCTTT; cdr3_aa: CASSFGGDTEAFF
d_call: -; j_call: TRBJ2-3; cdr3_length: 17; clone_size: -; v_call: TRBV4-2; cdr3_nt: TGTGCCAGCAGCCAAGAAATAAGCGGAGCGAGCACAGATACGCAGTATTTT; cdr3_aa: CASSQEISGASTDTQYF
d_call: -; j_call: TRBJ2-2; cdr3_length: 13; clone_size: -; v_call: TRBV6-5; cdr3_nt: TGTGCCACCGGGACACAGAACACCGGGGAGCTGTTTTTT; cdr3_aa: CATGTQNTGELFF
d_call: -; j_call: TRBJ1-2; cdr3_length: 13; clone_size: -; v_call: TRBV7-2; cdr3_nt: TGTGCCAGCAGCCCTCAGGCGAACTATGGCTACACCTTC; cdr3_aa: CASSPQANYGYTF
d_call: -; j_call: TRBJ1-6; cdr3_length: 12; clone_size: few; v_call: TRBV6-2/TRBV6-3; cdr3_nt: TGTGCCAGCAGTTCCCTCGGTTCACCCCTCCACTTT; cdr3_aa: CASSSLGSPLHF
d_call: TRBD1; j_call: TRBJ2-3; cdr3_length: 16; clone_size: -; v_call: TRBV11-2; cdr3_nt: TGTGCCAGCAGCTTATCCGACAGGGCTTCCAGCTATACGCAGTATTTT; cdr3_aa: CASSLSDRASSYTQYF
d_call: TRBD1; j_call: TRBJ2-7; cdr3_length: 17; clone_size: -; v_call: TRBV11-2; cdr3_nt: TGTGCCAGCAGTCGCCCGCCCTCCGGGACAGGGTTATACGAGCAGTACTTC; cdr3_aa: CASSRPPSGTGLYEQYF
d_call: TRBD1; j_call: TRBJ2-1; cdr3_length: 14; clone_size: -; v_call: TRBV6-5; cdr3_nt: TGTGCCAGCAGGATGGGACAGGGAAAGAATGAGCAGTTCTTC; cdr3_aa: CASRMGQGKNEQFF
d_call: TRBD2; j_call: TRBJ2-1; cdr3_length: 15; clone_size: few; v_call: TRBV27; cdr3_nt: TGTGCCAGCAGTTTCCGCGGGGGGAACTACAATGAGCAGTTCTTC; cdr3_aa: CASSFRGGNYNEQFF
d_call: -; j_call: TRBJ2-3; cdr3_length: 12; clone_size: -; v_call: TRBV7-8; cdr3_nt: TGTGCCAGCAGCCGGACTCCAGATACGCAGTATTTT; cdr3_aa: CASSRTPDTQYF
d_call: TRBD1; j_call: TRBJ1-5; cdr3_length: 15; clone_size: -; v_call: TRBV5-1; cdr3_nt: TGCGCCAGCAGCCGGACAGGGGAGCGTGCTCAGCCCCAGCATTTT; cdr3_aa: CASSRTGERAQPQHF
d_call: -; j_call: TRBJ1-2; cdr3_length: 18; clone_size: -; v_call: TRBV7-9; cdr3_nt: TGTGCCAGCAGCTTATTAGGCCGGGGTCCTAAATTTAACTATGGCTACACCTTC; cdr3_aa: CASSLLGRGPKFNYGYTF
d_call: TRBD1; j_call: TRBJ1-2; cdr3_length: 16; clone_size: -; v_call: TRBV30; cdr3_nt: TGTGCCTGGGAAAGTATCTCGGGACAGCTAGGCTATGGCTACACCTTC; cdr3_aa: CAWESISGQLGYGYTF
d_call: TRBD2; j_call: TRBJ2-1; cdr3_length: 15; clone_size: -; v_call: TRBV6-4; cdr3_nt: TGTGCCAGCAGTTCTAGCGGAAGTGCTGCGGATGAGCAGTTCTTC; cdr3_aa: CASSSSGSAADEQFF
d_call: -; j_call: TRBJ1-2; cdr3_length: 15; clone_size: -; v_call: TRBV5-1; cdr3_nt: TGCGCCAGCAGCTTGGTGACAGGCGTTAGCTATGGCTACACCTTC; cdr3_aa: CASSLVTGVSYGYTF
d_call: -; j_call: TRBJ1-6; cdr3_length: 13; clone_size: -; v_call: TRBV10-2; cdr3_nt: TGCGCCAGCAGAGACAGATTCAATTCACCCCTCCACTTT; cdr3_aa: CASRDRFNSPLHF
d_call: TRBD1; j_call: TRBJ1-1; cdr3_length: 15; clone_size: -; v_call: TRBV5-1; cdr3_nt: TGCGCCAGCAGCCCGCGACAGGGGGCGGACACTGAAGCTTTCTTT; cdr3_aa: CASSPRQGADTEAFF
d_call: -; j_call: TRBJ2-3; cdr3_length: 15; clone_size: -; v_call: TRBV24-1; cdr3_nt: TGTGCCACCAGTGATCGCGGCGGGACCACAGATACGCAGTATTTT; cdr3_aa: CATSDRGGTTDTQYF
d_call: -; j_call: TRBJ1-5; cdr3_length: 14; clone_size: -; v_call: TRBV12-5; cdr3_nt: TGTGCTAGTGGTTTGGTACCAGGAAATCAGCCCCAGCATTTT; cdr3_aa: CASGLVPGNQPQHF